The present T cell receptor (beta chain) was sequenced within a study of siplizumab effects on memory and regulatory T cells. V was pared by 4 bases and J by 11 bases, with 10 bases of the junction left unmatched. The CDR3 sequence is 14 residues long. The germline V gene has CDR1 SGHRS and CDR2 YFSETQ. Sequenced by immunoSEQ multiplex PCR; TCRdb stores in-frame clones only, minus some. Among 85,000 to 90,000 clones listed, around 90% were seen once. This clonotype originated in a human donor in good health. V is TRBV5-1 and J is TRBJ1-1; 11 bases match TRBD1. The sequencing input was CD4+ T cells sorted from blood. The CDR3 loop is CASSPGTGGLTAFF. In nucleotides, the CDR3 is TGCGCCAGCAGCCCGGGGACAGGGGGTTTGACGGCTTTCTTT.